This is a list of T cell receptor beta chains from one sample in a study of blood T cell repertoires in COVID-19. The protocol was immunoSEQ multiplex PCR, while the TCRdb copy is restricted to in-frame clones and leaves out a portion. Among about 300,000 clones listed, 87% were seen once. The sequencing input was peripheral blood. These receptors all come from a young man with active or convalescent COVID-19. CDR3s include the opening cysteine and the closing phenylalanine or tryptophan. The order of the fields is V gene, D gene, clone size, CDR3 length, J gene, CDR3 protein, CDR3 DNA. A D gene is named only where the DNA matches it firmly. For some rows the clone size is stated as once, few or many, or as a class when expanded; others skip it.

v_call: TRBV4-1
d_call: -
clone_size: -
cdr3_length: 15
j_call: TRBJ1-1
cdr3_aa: CASSQVSGSWTEAFF
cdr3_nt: TGCGCCAGCAGCCAAGTGTCGGGGTCCTGGACTGAAGCTTTCTTT

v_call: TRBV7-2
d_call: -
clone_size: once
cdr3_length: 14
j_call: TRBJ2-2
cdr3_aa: CASSFVRNTGELFF
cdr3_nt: TGTGCCAGCAGCTTTGTCAGGAACACCGGGGAGCTGTTTTTT

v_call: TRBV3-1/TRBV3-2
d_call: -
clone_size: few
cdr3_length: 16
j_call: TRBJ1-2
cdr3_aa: CASRSEGGASGYGYTF
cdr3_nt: TGTGCCAGCAGGTCCGAGGGAGGGGCATCGGGCTATGGCTACACCTTC

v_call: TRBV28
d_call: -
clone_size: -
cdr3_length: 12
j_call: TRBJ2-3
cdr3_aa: CASSGSTDTQYF
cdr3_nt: TGTGCCAGCAGTGGGAGCACGGATACGCAGTATTTT

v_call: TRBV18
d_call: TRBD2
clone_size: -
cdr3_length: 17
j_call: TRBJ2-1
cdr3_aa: CASSPQLAGGPINEQFF
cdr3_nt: TGTGCCAGCTCACCCCAACTAGCGGGGGGCCCAATTAATGAGCAGTTCTTC

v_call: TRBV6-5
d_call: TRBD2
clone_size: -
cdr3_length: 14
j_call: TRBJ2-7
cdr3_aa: CASRKTSAIAEQYF
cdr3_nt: TGTGCCAGCCGAAAAACTAGCGCAATTGCCGAGCAGTACTTC

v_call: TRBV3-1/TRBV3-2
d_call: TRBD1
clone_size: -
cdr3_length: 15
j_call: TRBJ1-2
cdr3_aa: CASSQVPDRGGGYTF
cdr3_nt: TGTGCCAGCAGCCAAGTCCCCGACAGGGGAGGTGGCTACACCTTC

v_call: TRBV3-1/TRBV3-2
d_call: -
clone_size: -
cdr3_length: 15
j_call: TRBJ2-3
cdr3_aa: CASSPTGDSTDTQYF
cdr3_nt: TGTGCCAGCAGCCCGACAGGAGATAGCACAGATACGCAGTATTTT

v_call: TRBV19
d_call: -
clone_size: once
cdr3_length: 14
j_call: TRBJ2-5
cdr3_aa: CASSMFGNQETQYF
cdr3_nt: TGTGCCAGTAGTATGTTTGGCAATCAAGAGACCCAGTACTTC

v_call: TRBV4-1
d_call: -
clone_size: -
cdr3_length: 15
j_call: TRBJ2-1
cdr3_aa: CASSHRPEANNEQFF
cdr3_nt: TGCGCCAGCAGCCACCGACCGGAGGCGAACAATGAGCAGTTCTTC

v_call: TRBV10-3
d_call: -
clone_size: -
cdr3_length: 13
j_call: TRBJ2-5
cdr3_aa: CAISEFREETQYF
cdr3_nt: TGTGCCATCAGTGAGTTCAGGGAAGAGACCCAGTACTTC

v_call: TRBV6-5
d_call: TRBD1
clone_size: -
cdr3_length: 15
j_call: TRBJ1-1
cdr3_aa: CASSYVTGGTFPAFF
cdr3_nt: TGTGCCAGCAGTTATGTGACAGGGGGTACCTTCCCAGCTTTCTTT

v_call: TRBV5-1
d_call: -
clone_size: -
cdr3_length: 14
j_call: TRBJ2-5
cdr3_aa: CASSLQGLQETQYF
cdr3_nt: TGCGCCAGCAGCCTACAGGGTCTCCAAGAGACCCAGTACTTC

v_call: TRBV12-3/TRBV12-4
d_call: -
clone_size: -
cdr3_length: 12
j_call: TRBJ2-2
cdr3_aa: CASSFGGGELFF
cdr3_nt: TGTGCCAGCAGTTTTGGAGGAGGGGAGCTGTTTTTT

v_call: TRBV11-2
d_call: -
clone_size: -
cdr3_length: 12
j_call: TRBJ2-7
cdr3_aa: CASRTGSYEQYF
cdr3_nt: TGTGCCAGCAGAACAGGATCCTACGAGCAGTACTTC

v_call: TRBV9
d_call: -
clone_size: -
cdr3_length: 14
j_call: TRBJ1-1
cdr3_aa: CASSPGGPSAEAFF
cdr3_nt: TGTGCCAGCAGCCCGGGGGGGCCGAGCGCTGAAGCTTTCTTT

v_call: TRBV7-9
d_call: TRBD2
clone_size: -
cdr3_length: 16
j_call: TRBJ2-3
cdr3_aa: CASSFRTSGSTDTQYF
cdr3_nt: TGTGCCAGCAGCTTTCGGACTAGCGGAAGCACAGATACGCAGTATTTT

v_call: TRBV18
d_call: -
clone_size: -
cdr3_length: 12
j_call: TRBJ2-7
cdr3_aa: CASSRDIYEQYF
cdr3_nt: TGTGCCAGCTCAAGGGACATCTACGAGCAGTACTTC

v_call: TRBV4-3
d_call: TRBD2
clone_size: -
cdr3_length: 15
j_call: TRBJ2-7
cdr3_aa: CASSQGSGGGYEQYF
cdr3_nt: TGCGCCAGCAGCCAAGGGTCCGGCGGGGGTTACGAGCAGTACTTC

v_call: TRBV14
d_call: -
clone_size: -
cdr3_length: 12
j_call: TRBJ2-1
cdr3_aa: CASSPGYNEQFF
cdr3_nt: TGTGCCAGCAGTCCGGGATACAATGAGCAGTTCTTC

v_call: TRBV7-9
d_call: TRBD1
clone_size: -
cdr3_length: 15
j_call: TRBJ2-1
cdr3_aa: CASSLVQGAYNEQFF
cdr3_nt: TGTGCCAGCAGCTTAGTACAGGGGGCCTACAATGAGCAGTTCTTC

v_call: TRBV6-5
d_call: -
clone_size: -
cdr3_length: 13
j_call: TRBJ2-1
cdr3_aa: CASLLSSYNEQFF
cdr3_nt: TGTGCCAGCTTACTGAGCTCCTACAATGAGCAGTTCTTC

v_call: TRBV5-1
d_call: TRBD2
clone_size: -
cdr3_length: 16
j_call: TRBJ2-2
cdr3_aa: CASSLGLAENTGELFF
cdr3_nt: TGCGCCAGCAGCTTGGGTCTAGCGGAAAACACCGGGGAGCTGTTTTTT

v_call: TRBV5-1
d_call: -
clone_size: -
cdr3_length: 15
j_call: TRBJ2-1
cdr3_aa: CASSLSESSYNEQFF
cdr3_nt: TGCGCCAGCAGCTTATCGGAGAGCTCCTACAATGAGCAGTTCTTC

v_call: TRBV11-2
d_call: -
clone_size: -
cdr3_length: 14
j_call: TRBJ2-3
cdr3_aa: CASSASRGTDTQYF
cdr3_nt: TGTGCCAGCAGTGCCTCAAGGGGGACAGATACGCAGTATTTT

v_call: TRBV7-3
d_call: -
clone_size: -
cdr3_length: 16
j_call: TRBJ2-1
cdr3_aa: CASSLGPGEGYNEQFF
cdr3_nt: TGTGCCAGCAGCCTAGGGCCGGGAGAAGGCTACAATGAGCAGTTCTTC

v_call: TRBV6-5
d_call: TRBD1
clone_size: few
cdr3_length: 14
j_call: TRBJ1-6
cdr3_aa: CASSPRDRVSPLHF
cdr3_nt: TGTGCCAGCAGTCCCCGGGACAGGGTTTCACCCCTCCACTTT

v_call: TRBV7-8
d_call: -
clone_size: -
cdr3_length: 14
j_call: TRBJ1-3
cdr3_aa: CASSPLSSGNTIYF
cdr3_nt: TGTGCCAGCAGCCCTCTGAGCTCTGGAAACACCATATATTTT

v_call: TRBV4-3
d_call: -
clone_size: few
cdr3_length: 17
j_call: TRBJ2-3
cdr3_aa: CASSQSSAGISTDTQYF
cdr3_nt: TGCGCCAGCAGCCAATCCTCAGCGGGCATTAGCACAGATACGCAGTATTTT

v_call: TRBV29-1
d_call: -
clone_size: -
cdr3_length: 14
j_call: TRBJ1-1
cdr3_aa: CSVARSEWWTEAFF
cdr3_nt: TGCAGCGTTGCCCGGTCTGAGTGGTGGACTGAAGCTTTCTTT

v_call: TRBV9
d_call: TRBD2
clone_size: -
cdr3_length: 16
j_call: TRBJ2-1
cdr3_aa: CASSVASGRRLGEQFF
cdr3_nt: TGTGCCAGCAGCGTAGCCAGCGGGAGAAGGTTGGGTGAGCAGTTCTTC

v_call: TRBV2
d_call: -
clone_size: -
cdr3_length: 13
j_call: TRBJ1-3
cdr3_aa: CASSGGLEDTIYF
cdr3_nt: TGTGCCAGCAGTGGCGGGTTGGAAGACACCATATATTTT

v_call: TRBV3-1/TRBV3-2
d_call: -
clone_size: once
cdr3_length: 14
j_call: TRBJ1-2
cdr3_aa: CASSPPAGNYGYTF
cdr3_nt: TGTGCCAGCTCCCCTCCCGCGGGGAACTATGGCTACACCTTC

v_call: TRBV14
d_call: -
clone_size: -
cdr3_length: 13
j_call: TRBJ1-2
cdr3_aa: CASSQALSGGYTF
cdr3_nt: TGTGCCAGCAGCCAAGCCTTATCGGGGGGCTACACCTTC

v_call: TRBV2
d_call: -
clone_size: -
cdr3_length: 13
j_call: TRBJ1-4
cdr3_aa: CASIQGRNEKLFF
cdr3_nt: TGTGCCAGCATCCAGGGGAGAAATGAAAAACTGTTTTTT

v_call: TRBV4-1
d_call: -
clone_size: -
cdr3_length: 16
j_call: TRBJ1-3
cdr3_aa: CASSQGGINSGNTIYF
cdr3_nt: TGCGCCAGCAGCCAAGGCGGGATCAACTCTGGAAACACCATATATTTT

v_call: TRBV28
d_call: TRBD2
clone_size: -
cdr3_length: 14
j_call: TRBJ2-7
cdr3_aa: CATWGAGDSYEQYF
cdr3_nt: TGTGCCACGTGGGGAGCGGGAGATTCATACGAGCAGTACTTC

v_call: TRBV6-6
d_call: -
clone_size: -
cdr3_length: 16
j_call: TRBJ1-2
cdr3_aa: CASSYETPINLYGYTF
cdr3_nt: TGTGCCAGCAGTTACGAGACTCCCATAAACCTTTATGGCTACACCTTC

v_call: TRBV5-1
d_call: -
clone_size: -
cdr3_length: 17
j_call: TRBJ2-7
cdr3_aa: CASSLLATGTSFDEQYF
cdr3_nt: TGCGCCAGCAGCTTGTTGGCCACCGGGACATCGTTTGACGAGCAGTACTTC

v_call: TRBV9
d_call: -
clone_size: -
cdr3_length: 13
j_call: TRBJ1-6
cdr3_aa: CASSPTANSPLHF
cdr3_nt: TGTGCCAGCAGCCCCACCGCGAATTCACCCCTCCACTTT